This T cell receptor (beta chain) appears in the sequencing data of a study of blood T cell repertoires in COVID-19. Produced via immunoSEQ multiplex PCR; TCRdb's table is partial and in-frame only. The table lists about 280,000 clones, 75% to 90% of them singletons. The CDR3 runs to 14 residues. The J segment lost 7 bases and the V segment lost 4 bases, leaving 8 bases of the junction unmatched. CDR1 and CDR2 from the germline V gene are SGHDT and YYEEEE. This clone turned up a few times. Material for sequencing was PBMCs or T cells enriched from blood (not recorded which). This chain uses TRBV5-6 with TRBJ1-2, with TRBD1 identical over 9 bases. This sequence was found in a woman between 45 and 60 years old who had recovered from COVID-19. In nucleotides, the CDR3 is TGTGCCAGCAGCAAACAGGGGGCTGGCGGTGGCTACACCTTC. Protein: CASSKQGAGGGYTF.